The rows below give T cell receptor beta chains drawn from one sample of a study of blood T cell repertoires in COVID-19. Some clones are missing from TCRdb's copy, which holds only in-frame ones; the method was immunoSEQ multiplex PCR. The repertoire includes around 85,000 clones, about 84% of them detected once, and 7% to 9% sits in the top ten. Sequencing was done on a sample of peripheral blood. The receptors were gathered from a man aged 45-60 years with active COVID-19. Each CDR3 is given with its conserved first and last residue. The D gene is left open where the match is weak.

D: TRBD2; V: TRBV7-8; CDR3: CASSYISGGVYEQYF
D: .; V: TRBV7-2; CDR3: CASSLARFRYNEKLFF
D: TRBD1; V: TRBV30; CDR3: CAWSPGGVKTQYF
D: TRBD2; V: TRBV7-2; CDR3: CASSPTGLAGGPSLFF
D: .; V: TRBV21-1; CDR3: CASSKPFPRDRGDEQYF
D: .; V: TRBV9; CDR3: CASSSFSATNEKLFF
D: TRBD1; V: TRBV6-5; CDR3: CASKLTGGTEAFF
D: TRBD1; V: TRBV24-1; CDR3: CATSEGPGQHEAFF
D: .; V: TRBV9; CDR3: CASSVAGKGTDTQYF
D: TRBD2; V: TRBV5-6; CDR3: CASSFGLAETTDTQYF
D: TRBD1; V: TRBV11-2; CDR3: CASSLEDRAMAKNIQYF
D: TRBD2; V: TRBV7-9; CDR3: CASTYGGVADTQYF
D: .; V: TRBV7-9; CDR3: CASSFQGMGNTIYF
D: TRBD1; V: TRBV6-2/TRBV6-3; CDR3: CASSLEGAGNTDTQYF
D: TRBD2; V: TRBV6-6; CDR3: CASSSRDSGLAGGRSSYNEQFF
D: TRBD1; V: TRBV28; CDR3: CASSYLRQGRNSPLHF
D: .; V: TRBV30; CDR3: CAFSDGGNEKLFF
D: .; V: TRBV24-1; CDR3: CATSVGSSYNEQFF
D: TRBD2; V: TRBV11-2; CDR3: CASSLEGTSVDTQYF
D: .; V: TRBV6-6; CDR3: CASSYESSGYTF
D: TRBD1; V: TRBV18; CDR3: CASSPDREWSVTGELFF
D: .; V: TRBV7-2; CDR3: CASSRGGVYNEQFF
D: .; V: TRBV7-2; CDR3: CASNLVWGGDYGYTF
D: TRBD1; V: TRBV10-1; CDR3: CASSELTGPSYGYTF